This TCR beta chain was captured in a study of T cell clonality in common variable immunodeficiency. Only in-frame clones appear in the TCRdb table, and some are missing; sequencing was by immunoSEQ multiplex PCR. This sample comprises some 60,000 clones, none seen once only. Heparinized whole blood, roughly 5 to 8 ml, came from each donor. CDR3 length: 12 residues. The germline V gene encodes CDR1 DFQATT and CDR2 SNEGSKA (reference sequence). The V end was cut by 0 bases, the J end by 4 bases, with 7 bases between. This clone has ten or more counts. The read gets to within 3 residues of the CDR3 end, and the germline J gene fills in the rest.

The receptor's source is a person aged 18 to 75 in good health. V usage is TRBV20-1 and J usage is TRBJ2-7, with D perhaps matching TRBD2 (5 bases). Specimen: peripheral blood mononuclear cells. The DNA read from the CDR3 is TGCAGTGCTAGAGAGGACTTGTACGAG. As protein: CSAREDLYE. The CDR3 as a whole reads CSAREDLYEQYF.